The count of the clone carrying this T cell receptor beta chain is one. Original data processing: The authors estimated nucleated cell counts from reference gene primer amplification. The data were produced by immunoSEQ multiplex PCR, yet TCRdb's version contains in-frame clones alone and is incomplete. The V and J calls and the clone size are those of that table, but D and trimming were determined from the DNA. Of about 300,000 clones in the sample, more than 75% are singletons; the top ten hold roughly 4.5%. This specimen belongs to a study of blood T cell repertoires in COVID-19. Overall study: From the United States, Italy and Spain came samples of acute and convalescent COVID-19.

Residents of 24 US areas, aged about 18 to 89 years, made up the participants. This receptor was taken from a man in his thirties or forties who had recovered from COVID-19. Input material: PBMCs or T cells enriched from blood (not recorded which).

The CDR3 protein is CASSPRRGNNSPLHF. The DNA of the CDR3 is TGTGCCAGCAGCCCCCGGCGGGGGAATAATTCACCCCTCCACTTT. J is TRBJ1-6 and V is TRBV7-2, with D perhaps TRBD1 (5 bases). V lost 5 bases and J lost 5, with 13 bases in between. The CDR3 totals 15 residues. In germline, CDR1 is SGHTA, CDR2 FQGNSA.